The entry below describes one TCR beta chain. The junction departs from germline at one end; a sequencing error may be responsible. The sample belongs to a study of metastatic and nonmetastatic thyroid tumors. MiXCR reprocessed the PCR reads for TCRdb. The repertoire holds about 14,000 clones, with around 3.9% as singletons. No patient had received any treatment before thyroid surgery. This CDR3 comprises 14 residues. Germline V CDR1 and CDR2: MNHNS, SASEGT. The V call is TRBV6-1, the J call TRBJ2-7; unclear D gene. The sample taken for sequencing was tumor tissue. The source of this sequence is a female donor with papillary thyroid cancer or a benign thyroid nodule (not recorded which). Some clones in this sample may be carry-over from other donors' samples. The CDR3: CASNESLESEEQYF. The CDR3 coding sequence is TGTGCCAGCAATGAATCCCTCGAGTCGGAAGAGCAGTACTTC.